This T cell receptor beta chain was recorded in a study of T cells after yellow fever vaccination. TCRdb analysed the 5' RACE reads with MiXCR anew, one entry per CDR3 protein. Of 250,000 to 300,000 distinct CDR3 sequences in the sample, roughly 13% were seen once. Germline CDR1 reads SEHNR; CDR2 reads FQNEAQ (reference sequence). Trimming removed 4 bases at V and 5 bases at J, with 20 bases between. This CDR3 contains 17 residues. The V gene is TRBV7-9, the J gene TRBJ2-2; weak D call: TRBD1 (6 bases). The sequencing used CD4+ T cells sorted from PBMCs, collected 45 days after the yellow fever booster vaccination. The TCR sequence derives from a man aged 25-40 years who received the YFV17D yellow fever vaccine. The CDR3 spells CASSSPAWTESTGELFF. The CDR3 nucleotides read TGTGCCAGCAGCTCCCCTGCTTGGACAGAGTCAACCGGGGAGCTGTTTTTT.